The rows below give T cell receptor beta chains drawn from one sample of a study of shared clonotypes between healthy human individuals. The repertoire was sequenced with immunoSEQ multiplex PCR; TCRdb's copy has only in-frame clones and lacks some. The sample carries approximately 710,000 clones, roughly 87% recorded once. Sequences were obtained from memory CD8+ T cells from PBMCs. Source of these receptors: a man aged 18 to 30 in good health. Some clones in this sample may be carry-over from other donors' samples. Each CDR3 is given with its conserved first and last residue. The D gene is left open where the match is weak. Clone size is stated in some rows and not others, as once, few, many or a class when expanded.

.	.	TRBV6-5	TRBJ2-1	TGTGCCAGCAGTTACTCGTCAATCGGGCTTCCAGGAGAGCAGTTCTTC	CASSYSSIGLPGEQFF
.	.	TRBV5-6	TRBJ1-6	TGTGCCAGCAGCTTGTACAGGACCGCATATAATTCACCCCTCCACTTT	CASSLYRTAYNSPLHF
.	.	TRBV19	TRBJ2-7	TGTGCCAGTAGTGTGGGACCAACCTACGAGCAGTACTTC	CASSVGPTYEQYF
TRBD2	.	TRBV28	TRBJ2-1	TGTGCCAGCAGTTTAAGAGGACTAGAACGCCCAGATGAGCAGTTCTTC	CASSLRGLERPDEQFF
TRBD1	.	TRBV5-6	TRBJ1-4	TGTGCCAGCAGCTGGGACAGGGGGTTCGAAAAACTGTTTTTT	CASSWDRGFEKLFF
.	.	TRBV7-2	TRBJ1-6	TGTGCCAGCAGCTCCCTCCAGGGTGCGACTTCACCCCTCCACTTT	CASSSLQGATSPLHF
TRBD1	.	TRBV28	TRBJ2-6	TGTGCCAGCAGTTCATCCGGGACAGGGTTTAGTGGGGCCAACGTCCTGACTTTC	CASSSSGTGFSGANVLTF
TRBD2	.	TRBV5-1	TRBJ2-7	TGCGCCAGCAGCTTGACTCCCAGCGGGATCTACGAGCAGTACTTC	CASSLTPSGIYEQYF
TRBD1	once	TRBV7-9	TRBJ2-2	TGTGCCAGCAGACAGGGGATGAACACCGGGGAGCTGTTTTTT	CASRQGMNTGELFF
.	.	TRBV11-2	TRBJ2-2	TGTGCCAGCAGCTTATTGGCCACCGGGGAGCTGTTTTTT	CASSLLATGELFF
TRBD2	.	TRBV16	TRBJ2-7	TGTGCCAGCAGCCAACGAACTCTAGCGGGCCCCTCCTACGAGCAGTACTTC	CASSQRTLAGPSYEQYF
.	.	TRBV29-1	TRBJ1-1	TGCAGCGTTGGTCCGGGCAAGGCTTTCTTT	CSVGPGKAFF
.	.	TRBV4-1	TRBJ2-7	TGCGCCGGCCACTACGAGCAGTACTTC	CAGHYEQYF
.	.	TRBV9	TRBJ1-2	TGTGCCAGCAGCGTAGCCGGGAGGAATGGCTACACCTTC	CASSVAGRNGYTF
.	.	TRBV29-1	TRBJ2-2	TGCAGCGCCCACATGAAAGGGACGGCCACCGGGGAGCTGTTTTTT	CSAHMKGTATGELFF
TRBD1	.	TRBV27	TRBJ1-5	TGTGCCAGCAGTTTACAAGGGGGCAGTCAGCCCCAGCATTTT	CASSLQGGSQPQHF
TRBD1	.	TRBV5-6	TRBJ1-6	TGTGCCAGCCAACGGGACAGTAATAATTCACCCCTCCACTTT	CASQRDSNNSPLHF
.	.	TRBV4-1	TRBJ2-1	TGCGCCAGCAGCCAAGGGAGGACCTACAATGAGCAGTTCTTC	CASSQGRTYNEQFF
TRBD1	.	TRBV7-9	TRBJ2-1	TGTGCCAGCAGCTTAGTTGGGACAGGGGATGAGCAGTTCTTC	CASSLVGTGDEQFF
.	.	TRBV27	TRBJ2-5	TGTGCCAGCAACGCCTCCCCGGAGGGGGCTTGGAGGACCCAGTACTTC	CASNASPEGAWRTQYF
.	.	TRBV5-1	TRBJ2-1	TGCGCCAGCAGCACCCCCCACCTCGGCAAGTCCTACAATGAGCAGTTCTTC	CASSTPHLGKSYNEQFF
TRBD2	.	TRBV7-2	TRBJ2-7	TGTGCCAGCAGCCCCCCCCAAGCGGGACCTTCCTACGAGCAGTACTTC	CASSPPQAGPSYEQYF
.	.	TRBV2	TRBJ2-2	TGTGCCACCCGAGGGTCTCAAGCGAACACCGGGGAGCTGTTTTTT	CATRGSQANTGELFF
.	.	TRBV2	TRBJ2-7	TGTGCCAGCAGTCCCGTAACGACAGGTCTGGCCTTC	CASSPVTTGLAF
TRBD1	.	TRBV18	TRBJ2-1	TGTGCCAGCTCATCACCCGGACAGGGGGGGACCAATGAGCAGTTCTTC	CASSSPGQGGTNEQFF
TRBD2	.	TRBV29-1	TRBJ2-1	TGCAGCGTTGACGTGACTAGCGGCTACAATGAGCAGTTCTTC	CSVDVTSGYNEQFF
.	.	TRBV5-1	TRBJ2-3	TGCGCCAGCAGCTTGAGTAGGCGGAGCACAGATACGCAGTATTTT	CASSLSRRSTDTQYF
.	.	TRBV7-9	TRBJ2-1	TGTGCCAGCAGCTTAAATTTGCTAGGTGAGCAGTTCTTC	CASSLNLLGEQFF
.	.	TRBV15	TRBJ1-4	TGTGCCACCAGCACGGGAAGGACGGGAGTTAATGAAAAACTGTTTTTT	CATSTGRTGVNEKLFF
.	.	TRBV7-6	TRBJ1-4	TGTGCCAGCAGCTCATCCCAGGGTTTTCGTGAAAAACTGTTTTTT	CASSSSQGFREKLFF
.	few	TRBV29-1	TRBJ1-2	TGCAGCGCGTGGGCAGGGCATGGCTACACCTTC	CSAWAGHGYTF
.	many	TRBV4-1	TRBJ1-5	TGCGCCAGCAGCCTGGATGGGTTTAGCAATCAGCCCCAGCATTTT	CASSLDGFSNQPQHF
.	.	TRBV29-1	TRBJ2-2	TGCAGCGTCCGGACTGGGAACACCGGGGAGCTGTTTTTT	CSVRTGNTGELFF
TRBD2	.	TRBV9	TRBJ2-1	TGTGCCAGCAGCCCCACTAGCGGGATAAGTGAGCAGTTCTTC	CASSPTSGISEQFF
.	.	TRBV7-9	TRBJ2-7	TGTGCCAGCAGCTTAAGGCAGGGCCCCTACGAGCAGTACTTC	CASSLRQGPYEQYF
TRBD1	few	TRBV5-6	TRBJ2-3	TGTGCCAGCAGCGGCCGTGACAGGGGGCGCACAGATACGCAGTATTTT	CASSGRDRGRTDTQYF
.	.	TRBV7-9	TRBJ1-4	TGTGCCAGCAGCTTAGGGACAAGGAATGAAAAACTGTTTTTT	CASSLGTRNEKLFF
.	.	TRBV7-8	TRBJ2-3	TGTGCCAGCAGCGGAGAGGTTGAGGGTACGCAGTATTTT	CASSGEVEGTQYF
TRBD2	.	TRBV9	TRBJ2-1	TGTGCCAGCAGCGTAGGACTAGCGGGAGGGAGGGCTGGGCAGTTCTTC	CASSVGLAGGRAGQFF
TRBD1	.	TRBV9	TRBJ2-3	TGTGCCAGCAGCGTAGGCGACAGGGGGCCGAGGGATACGCAGTATTTT	CASSVGDRGPRDTQYF
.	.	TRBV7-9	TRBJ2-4	TGTGCCAGCAGCACACGGGAGCAGCCGGGCATTCAGTACTTC	CASSTREQPGIQYF
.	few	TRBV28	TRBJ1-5	TGTGCCAGCAGGTTAGGGGCCCTAAATCAGCCCCAGCATTTT	CASRLGALNQPQHF
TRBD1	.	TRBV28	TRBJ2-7	TGTGCCAGCAGCCGGGACAGGGGTTACGAGCAGTACTTC	CASSRDRGYEQYF
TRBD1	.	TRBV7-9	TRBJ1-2	TGTGCCAGCAGCTCCCGGGACAGGGGGCTCTATGGCTACACCTTC	CASSSRDRGLYGYTF
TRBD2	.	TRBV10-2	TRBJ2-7	TGCGCCAGCAGTGCTAGCGGGAGTAGACCTACCTACGAGCAGTACTTC	CASSASGSRPTYEQYF
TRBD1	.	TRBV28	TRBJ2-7	TGTGCCAGCAGCCGGACAGGGGACTACGAGCAGTACTTC	CASSRTGDYEQYF
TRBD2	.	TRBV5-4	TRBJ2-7	TGTGCCAGCAGCTTGTCGGATCTAGCGGGAGACCCAACCTCCTACGAGCAGTACTTC	CASSLSDLAGDPTSYEQYF
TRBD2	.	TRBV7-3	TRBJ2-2	TGTGCCAGCAGTCTCCTAGCGGGAGTTTCCGGGGAGCTGTTTTTT	CASSLLAGVSGELFF
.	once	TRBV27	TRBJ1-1	TGTGCCAGCAGTTTATACCAACTGAACACTGAAGCTTTCTTT	CASSLYQLNTEAFF
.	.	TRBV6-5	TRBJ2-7	TGTGCCAGCAGTTACTCGTCTGCCTCCTACGAGCAGTACTTC	CASSYSSASYEQYF
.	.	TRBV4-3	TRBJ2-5	TGCGCCAGCAGCCAATTCCAGGGGCAAGAGACCCAGTACTTC	CASSQFQGQETQYF
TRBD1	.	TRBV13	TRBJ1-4	TGTGCCAGCAGCATCGGACAGGGGGCGCGTGAAAAACTGTTTTTT	CASSIGQGAREKLFF
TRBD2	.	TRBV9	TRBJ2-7	TGTGCCAGCAGCGTAGGAAAGGGCGGGAGTGACTACGAGCAGTACTTC	CASSVGKGGSDYEQYF
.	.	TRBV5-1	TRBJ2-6	TGCGCCAGCAGCTTGGAACAGATCGTTACCTCTGGGGCCAACGTCCTGACTTTC	CASSLEQIVTSGANVLTF
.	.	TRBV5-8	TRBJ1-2	TGTGCCAGCAGCCCAGGGGACACGGACTATGGCTACACCTTC	CASSPGDTDYGYTF
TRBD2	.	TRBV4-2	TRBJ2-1	TGTGCCAGCAGCCACGAATATCCGGGACTAGCAGACTACAATGAGCAGTTCTTC	CASSHEYPGLADYNEQFF
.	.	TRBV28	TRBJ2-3	TGTGCCAGCAGTTTCGGGACCAGAGAAATAGATACGCAGTATTTT	CASSFGTREIDTQYF